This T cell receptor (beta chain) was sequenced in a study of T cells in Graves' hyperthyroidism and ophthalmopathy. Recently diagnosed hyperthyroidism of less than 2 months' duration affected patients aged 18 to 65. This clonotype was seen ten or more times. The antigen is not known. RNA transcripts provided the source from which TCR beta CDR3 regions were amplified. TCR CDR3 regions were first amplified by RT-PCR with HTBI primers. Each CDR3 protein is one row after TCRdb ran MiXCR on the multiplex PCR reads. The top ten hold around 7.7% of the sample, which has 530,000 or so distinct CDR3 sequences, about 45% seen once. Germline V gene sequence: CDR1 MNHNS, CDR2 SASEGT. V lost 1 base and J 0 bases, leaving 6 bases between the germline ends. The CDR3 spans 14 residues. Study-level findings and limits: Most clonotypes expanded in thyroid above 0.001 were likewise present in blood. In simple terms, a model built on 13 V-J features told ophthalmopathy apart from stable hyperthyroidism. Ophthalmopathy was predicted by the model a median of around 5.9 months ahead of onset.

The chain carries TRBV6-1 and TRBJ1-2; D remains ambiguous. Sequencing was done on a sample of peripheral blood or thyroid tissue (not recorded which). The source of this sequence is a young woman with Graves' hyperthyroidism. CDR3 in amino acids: CASSEVHTNYGYTF. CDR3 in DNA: TGTGCCAGCAGTGAAGTCCATACTAACTATGGCTACACCTTC.